The TCR beta chain under discussion was sequenced for a study of control samples from healthy donors and cancer patients. Trimming took 0 bases from V and 1 from J, leaving 7 bases between them. The CDR3 length is 14 residues. Germline V gene sequence: CDR1 SGHKS, CDR2 YYEKEE (reference sequence). The assay was immunoSEQ multiplex PCR, and TCRdb's table has in-frame clones only and misses some. The data hold about 190,000 clones, with approximately 91% observed a single time. The source of this sequence is a man aged 25 to 40 in good health. V usage is TRBV5-5 and J usage is TRBJ1-2, with a possible D match to TRBD1 (6 bases). The material sequenced was blood. This chain's CDR3 is CASSLDRVNYGYTF. The CDR3 DNA sequence: TGTGCCAGCAGCTTGGACAGGGTTAACTATGGCTACACCTTC.